Each of the 10 T cell receptor beta chains below was sequenced from the same sample in a study of OX40 agonist ivuxolimab in advanced cancers. Sequencing was performed with immunoSEQ multiplex PCR; in TCRdb, only in-frame clones are kept and a portion is missing. Altogether approximately 80,000 clones are present, about 94% being singletons, with the ten largest covering 9.6%. The specimen was CD4+ or CD8+ T cells sorted from blood, collected in a trial of the OX40 agonist ivuxolimab. The receptor source for this set is an adult with an advanced solid tumor such as melanoma, head and neck, liver or kidney cancer.

The chain couples TRBV7-9 to TRBJ1-4; maybe TRBD1 (6 bases). The V gene's germline CDR1 is SEHNR and CDR2 FQNEAQ (reference sequence). The CDR3 totals 19 residues. Deletions cut 5 bases from V and 4 bases from J, with 26 bases between. Written as DNA, the CDR3 is TGTGCCAGCAGCAACCCGACAGGCCCATATCCCGTTGATAATGAAAAACTGTTTTTT. Its translation is CASSNPTGPYPVDNEKLFF. The full variable domain, completed using reference TRBV7-9 and TRBJ1-4, is DTGVSQNPRHKITKRGQNVTFRCDPISEHNRLYWYRQTLGQGPEFLTYFQNEAQLEKSRLLSDRFSAERPKGSFSTLEIQRTEQGDSAMYLCASSNPTGPYPVDNEKLFFGSGTQLSVL.

This clone was seen more than once but under ten times. This rearrangement joins TRBV15 to TRBJ2-7; maybe TRBD1 (5 bases). In germline, CDR1 is LNHNV, CDR2 YYDKDF (reference sequence). The CDR3 runs 16 residues. V was cut by 5 bases and J by 2 bases, with 19 bases left in between. In DNA, the CDR3 is TGTGCCACCAGCGAAAATCAGGGCTCTGGGGCCTACGAGCAGTACTTC. Translating gives CATSENQGSGAYEQYF.

The chain is built from TRBV5-4 and TRBJ2-1; 11 nucleotides match TRBD2. In germline, CDR1 is SGHNT, CDR2 YYREEE (reference sequence). The CDR3 spans 14 residues. After removal of 2 bases from V and 14 bases from J, the junction contained 9 bases not matched to a gene. DNA for the CDR3: TGTGCCAGCAGCTTCCGACTAGCGGGGCAGGGGGAGTTCTTC. Translated, it gives CASSFRLAGQGEFF.

The table lists this clone with a few counts. This chain links TRBV6-9 with TRBJ2-2; tentatively, D is TRBD1 or TRBD2 (5 bases each). Germline CDR1 and CDR2: MNHGY and SVAAGI. The CDR3 covers 15 residues. Trimming shortened V by 5 bases and J by 5 bases, and 15 bases separated the two germline ends. The CDR3 spells CASSPGQGETGELFF. CDR3 DNA: TGTGCCAGCAGTCCCGGGCAGGGAGAGACCGGGGAGCTGTTTTTT.

V usage is TRBV6-6 and J usage is TRBJ1-2; maybe TRBD1 (5 bases). Germline V lookup: CDR1 MNHNY, CDR2 SVGAGI (reference sequence). V was shortened by 11 bases and J by 6 bases, with 16 bases between the two germline ends. This CDR3 has 12 amino acids. The CDR3 reads CAAWTGVDGYTF. The CDR3 DNA is TGTGCCGCCTGGACGGGGGTAGATGGCTACACCTTC.

A few counts support this clone. This rearrangement joins TRBV27 to TRBJ1-2; possibly TRBD1 for D (5 bases). The CDR3 consists of 14 residues. The V and J ends lost 8 bases and 3 bases respectively, with 16 bases between them. Germline loops: CDR1 MNHEY, CDR2 SMNVEV (reference sequence). The CDR3 region has the DNA TGTGCCAGCTGGGGGGGGAAAGTTCACTATGGCTACACCTTC. Translating it yields CASWGGKVHYGYTF.

The J gene is TRBJ1-1, the V gene TRBV19; 7 nucleotides match TRBD1. This CDR3 spans 13 amino acids. The ends lost 4 bases at V and 5 bases at J; junction bases unmatched: 4. Germline V gene sequence: CDR1 LNHDA, CDR2 SQIVND (reference sequence). CDR3 loop: CASSTQGTTEAFF. DNA of the CDR3: TGTGCCAGTAGTACACAGGGGACGACTGAAGCTTTCTTT.

The sample holds one count of this clone. V gene TRBV6-6 combines with J gene TRBJ2-7; 10 positions match TRBD2. V shed 10 bases, J shed 3 bases, and the junction held 3 bases outside the gene matches. This CDR3 region has 12 residues. CDR1 is MNHNY and CDR2 is SVGAGI in the germline V gene (reference sequence). The CDR3 loop is CATASGGYEQYF. The CDR3 DNA reads TGTGCCACAGCTAGCGGGGGCTACGAGCAGTACTTC.

The V and J genes are TRBV6-5 and TRBJ1-5, with a tentative D call TRBD1 (5 bases). Germline lookup yields CDR1 MNHEY and CDR2 SVGAGI. Between the trimmed V and J ends, which lost 5 bases and 8 bases, there was a span of 7 bases. This CDR3 has 11 residues. The CDR3 sequence is CASSGDEPQHF. The CDR3 DNA is TGTGCCAGCAGTGGGGACGAGCCCCAGCATTTT.

The J gene is TRBJ2-1, the V gene TRBV7-9, with 9 bases lining up with TRBD1. Germline CDR1 and CDR2: SEHNR and FQNEAQ (reference sequence). V lost 5 bases and J lost 10; bases outside the gene matches: 6. This CDR3 contains 13 residues. This CDR3 reads CASSPTTGGEQFF. The CDR3 nucleotides are TGTGCCAGCAGCCCCACAACAGGGGGCGAGCAGTTCTTC.